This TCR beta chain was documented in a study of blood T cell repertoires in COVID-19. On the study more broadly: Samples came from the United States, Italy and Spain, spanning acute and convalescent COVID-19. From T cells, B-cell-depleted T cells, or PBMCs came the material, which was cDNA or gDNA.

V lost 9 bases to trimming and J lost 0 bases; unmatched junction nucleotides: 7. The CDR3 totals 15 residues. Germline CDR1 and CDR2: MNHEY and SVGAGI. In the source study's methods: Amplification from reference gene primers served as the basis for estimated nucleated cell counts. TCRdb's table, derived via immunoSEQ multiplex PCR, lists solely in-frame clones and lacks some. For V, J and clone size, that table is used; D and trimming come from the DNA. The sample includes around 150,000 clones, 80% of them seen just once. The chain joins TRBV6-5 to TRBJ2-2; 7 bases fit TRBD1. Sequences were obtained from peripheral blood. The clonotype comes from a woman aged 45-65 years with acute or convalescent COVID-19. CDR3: CASRTGQSNTGELFF. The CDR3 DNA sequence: TGTGCCAGTAGGACGGGACAGTCGAACACCGGGGAGCTGTTTTTT.